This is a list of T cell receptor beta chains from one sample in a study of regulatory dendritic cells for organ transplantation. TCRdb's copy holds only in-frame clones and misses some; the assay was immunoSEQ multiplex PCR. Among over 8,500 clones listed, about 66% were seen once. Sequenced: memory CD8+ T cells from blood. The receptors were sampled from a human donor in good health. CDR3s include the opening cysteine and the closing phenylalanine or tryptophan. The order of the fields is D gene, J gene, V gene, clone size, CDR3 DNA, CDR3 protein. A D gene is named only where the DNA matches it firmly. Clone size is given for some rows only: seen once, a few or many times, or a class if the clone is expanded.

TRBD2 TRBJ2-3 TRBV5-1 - TGCGCCAGCAGCTCCCGACTAGCGGGAGGAGAAGATACGCAGTATTTT CASSSRLAGGEDTQYF
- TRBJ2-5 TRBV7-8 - TGTGCCAGCAGCGTCGTGGGCAGACCAAGGGAGACCCAGTACTTC CASSVVGRPRETQYF
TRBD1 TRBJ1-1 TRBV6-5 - TGTGCCAGCAGTGACCGGGACAGGTCTGAAGCTTTCTTT CASSDRDRSEAFF
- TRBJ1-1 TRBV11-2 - TGTGCCAGCAGCTTAGATCGAACAGGGCCGGTCATAGGCACTGAAGCTTTCTTT CASSLDRTGPVIGTEAFF
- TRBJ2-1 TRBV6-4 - TGTGCCAGCAGTGACTCGTCTGGGGCTAGCGAGATTAATGAGCAGTTCTTC CASSDSSGASEINEQFF
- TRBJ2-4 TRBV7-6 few TGTGCCAGCAGCTCCCAGACGGGAAAAGTACAGTACTTC CASSSQTGKVQYF
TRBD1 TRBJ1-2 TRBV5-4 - TGTGCCAGCAGCCCCAGGGGGGCGGGCTATGGCTACACCTTC CASSPRGAGYGYTF
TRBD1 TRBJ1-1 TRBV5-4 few TGTGCCAGCAGCTTGGGGACAGGGGGTAACACTGAAGCTTTCTTT CASSLGTGGNTEAFF
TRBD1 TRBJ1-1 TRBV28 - TGTGCCAGCAGTACCGGGACAGGGGGCTTGAACACTGAAGCTTTCTTT CASSTGTGGLNTEAFF
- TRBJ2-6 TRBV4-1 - TGCGCCAGCAGCCAAGTTTCGCACTCTGGGGCCAACGTCCTGACTTTC CASSQVSHSGANVLTF
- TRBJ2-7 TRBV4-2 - TGTGCCAGCAGCCAAGCCCACGACCCGGGGTCCTACGAGCAGTACTTC CASSQAHDPGSYEQYF
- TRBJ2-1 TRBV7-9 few TGTGCCAGCAGCCGCCCTTGGGGCGAGCAGTTCTTC CASSRPWGEQFF
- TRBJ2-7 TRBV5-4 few TGTGCCAGCAGCTTGGAACCAGGCTCCGAGCAGTACTTC CASSLEPGSEQYF
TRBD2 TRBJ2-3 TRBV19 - TGTGCCAGTAGTCTGTTAGCGGGGGGTAGCACAGATACGCAGTATTTT CASSLLAGGSTDTQYF
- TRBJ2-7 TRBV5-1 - TGCGCCAGCAGCTTGGTTCGAGGGACCTTCTACGAGCAGTACTTC CASSLVRGTFYEQYF
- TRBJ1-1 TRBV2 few TGTGCCAGAATGGGGAGGGGGGGTAATGCGCCCGGAGCTTTCTTT CARMGRGGNAPGAFF
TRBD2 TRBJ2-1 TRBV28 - TGTGCCAGCAGTTTATTACTAGCGGGAGCCACCTACAATGAGCAGTTCTTC CASSLLLAGATYNEQFF
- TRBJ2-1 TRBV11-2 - TGTGCCAGCAGGTTGAACTCCTACAATGAGCAGTTCTTC CASRLNSYNEQFF
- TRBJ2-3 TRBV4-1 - TGCGCCAGCAGCCAAGTTGGTAGCGGCCGGCCTAATACGCAGTATTTT CASSQVGSGRPNTQYF
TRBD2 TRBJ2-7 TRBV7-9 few TGTGCCAGCACGGGACTAGCGGGGCCCGAGCAGTACTTC CASTGLAGPEQYF
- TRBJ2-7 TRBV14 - TGTGCCAGCAGTGGATTTACAGGGATCGGCGAGCAGTACTTC CASSGFTGIGEQYF
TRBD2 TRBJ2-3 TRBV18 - TGTGCCAGCTCTCCACCCCCCGGGACTAGCGGTTTCACAGATACGCAGTATTTT CASSPPPGTSGFTDTQYF
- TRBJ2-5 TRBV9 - TGTGCCAGCAGCGAACAACCCTTGGGAGAGACCCAGTACTTC CASSEQPLGETQYF
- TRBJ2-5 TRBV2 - TGTGCCAGCAGCGCATTGTTACAGGGTACCGACCAAGAGACCCAGTACTTC CASSALLQGTDQETQYF
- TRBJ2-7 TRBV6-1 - TGTGCCAGCGACGACAGCCCTCTCGAGCAGTACTTC CASDDSPLEQYF
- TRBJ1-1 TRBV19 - TGTGCCAGTAGTATATTCGACACTTCTCACACTGAAGCTTTCTTT CASSIFDTSHTEAFF
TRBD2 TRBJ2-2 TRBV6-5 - TGTGCCAGCGGGGCGGGAGTGTACACCGGGGAGCTGTTTTTT CASGAGVYTGELFF
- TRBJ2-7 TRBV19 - TGTGCCAGTAGGGATATGGCCTCCTACGAGCAGTACTTC CASRDMASYEQYF